The entry below gives a single T cell receptor beta chain sequence along with its context. They ran version v3.0 of the immunoSEQ assay at survey level. TCRdb's table, derived via immunoSEQ multiplex PCR, lists solely in-frame clones and lacks some. The sample consists of tens of thousands of clones, 93% of them appearing once. Looked up from germline, CDR1 is LGHNA and CDR2 is YSLEER. The CDR3 has 15 residues. V trimming: 1 base; J trimming: 4 bases; junction bases outside the gene matches: 6. This entry comes from a study of long-term antiretroviral therapy in people with HIV. This chain uses TRBV4-3 with TRBJ2-7; 8 nucleotides align to TRBD1. The sequences come from unsorted PBMCs, collected about 6.5 years after starting antiretroviral therapy. This TCR came from a woman in her 40s with HIV. As DNA, the CDR3 is TGCGCCAGCAGCCAAGTGGCAGGGGGCGGGTACGAGCAGTACTTC. This codes for CASSQVAGGGYEQYF.